This TCR beta chain was retrieved from a study of blood T cells in healthy people across ages. This clonotype was found a few times. Its target is unknown. The CDR3 extends over 15 amino acids. Per the germline V gene, CDR1 is MGHRA and CDR2 is YSYEKL. Trimming pared 0 bases from V and 2 bases from J, leaving 11 bases between. Study-wide results and limits: Since the PBMCs were unsorted, naive and antigen-experienced cells could not be conclusively compared.

It was with a sample-barcoded 5' primer and a J-beta primer mix that a second PCR of roughly 7 to 12 cycles was run. TCRdb itself ran the 5' RACE reads through MiXCR, one entry per CDR3 protein. The sample has roughly 1,500,000 distinct CDR3 sequences, about 31% seen once. V usage is TRBV4-1 and J usage is TRBJ2-7; D remains unclear. The sample taken for sequencing was blood. This TCR was recovered from a woman in her thirties in good health. CDR3 DNA: TGCGCCAGCAGCCAAGATGGAAGGGATACCTACGAGCAGTACTTC. Translated, it gives CASSQDGRDTYEQYF.